This is a list of T cell receptor beta chains from one sample in a study of blood T cell repertoires in COVID-19. Sequencing used immunoSEQ multiplex PCR; TCRdb keeps in-frame clones, though not all of them. In the table there are 210,000 or so clones, approximately 80% of which are singletons. The sequencing input was PBMCs or T cells enriched from blood (not recorded which). The receptors shown here come from a man aged 60-69 years who had recovered from COVID-19. CDR3s include the opening cysteine and the closing phenylalanine or tryptophan. D genes are given only for firm matches. Size is stated for part of the rows, as once, few or many counts, or as a class when the clone is expanded.

d_call	j_call	clone_size	v_call	cdr3_aa	cdr3_nt
TRBD2	TRBJ2-7	few	TRBV11-2	CASSLLAGVAYEQYF	TGTGCCAGCAGCTTATTAGCGGGGGTTGCCTACGAGCAGTACTTC
.	TRBJ1-1	few	TRBV14	CASSRYTGQGWTEAFF	TGTGCCAGCAGCCGTTACACAGGGCAGGGTTGGACTGAAGCTTTCTTT
.	TRBJ1-1	.	TRBV30	CAWDTNTEAFF	TGTGCCTGGGACACGAACACTGAAGCTTTCTTT
.	TRBJ2-1	.	TRBV11-3	CASSLEGQAHNEQFF	TGTGCCAGCAGCTTAGAGGGACAAGCTCACAATGAGCAGTTCTTC
.	TRBJ2-2	once	TRBV23-1	CASSQSGAGEFGELFF	TGCGCCAGCAGTCAATCGGGGGCAGGGGAATTCGGGGAGCTGTTTTTT
.	TRBJ1-1	.	TRBV29-1	CSVQARQLSEAFF	TGCAGCGTTCAGGCCCGACAGCTCAGTGAAGCTTTCTTT
.	TRBJ1-2	.	TRBV4-1	CASSQEVGPHYGYTF	TGCGCCAGCAGCCAAGAGGTCGGTCCTCACTATGGCTACACCTTC
TRBD1	TRBJ2-1	.	TRBV6-6	CASSPRLGTGAYNEQFF	TGTGCCAGCAGTCCAAGGTTGGGGACAGGGGCCTACAATGAGCAGTTCTTC
TRBD1	TRBJ1-1	.	TRBV19	CASRRTGGGESEAFF	TGTGCCAGTAGGAGGACAGGGGGCGGAGAATCTGAAGCTTTCTTT
.	TRBJ1-4	few	TRBV24-1	CATRPPQEEFREKLFF	TGTGCCACCAGACCACCGCAGGAGGAGTTTCGTGAAAAACTGTTTTTT
TRBD1	TRBJ2-7	.	TRBV12-5	CASGLSPASGTGSTLRTYEQYF	TGTGCTAGTGGTTTGAGTCCGGCGTCCGGGACAGGGAGTACCCTTCGGACCTACGAGCAGTACTTC
.	TRBJ1-6	.	TRBV2	CASSERRGNSPLHF	TGTGCCAGCAGCGAACGGCGGGGAAATTCACCCCTCCACTTT
TRBD2	TRBJ2-3	.	TRBV18	CASSPGLVDTQYF	TGTGCCAGCTCACCAGGACTAGTCGATACGCAGTATTTT
.	TRBJ2-7	.	TRBV12-3/TRBV12-4	CASGRGYYEQYF	TGTGCCAGCGGGCGGGGTTATTACGAGCAGTACTTC
.	TRBJ1-1	.	TRBV21-1	CASSTGQGAEDTEAFF	TGTGCCAGCAGCACCGGACAGGGGGCGGAGGACACTGAAGCTTTCTTT
.	TRBJ2-1	once	TRBV2	CASSRVYEQFF	TGTGCCAGCAGCCGGGTCTATGAGCAGTTCTTC
TRBD2	TRBJ2-1	.	TRBV7-2	CASSLIAGEYNEQFF	TGTGCCAGCAGCTTAATAGCGGGGGAATACAATGAGCAGTTCTTC
.	TRBJ1-1	.	TRBV3-1/TRBV3-2	CASSQTGWRTEAFF	TGTGCCAGCAGCCAAACAGGGTGGCGGACTGAAGCTTTCTTT
.	TRBJ2-5	.	TRBV2	CASSDTSRQETQYF	TGTGCCAGCAGTGATACTAGCCGCCAAGAGACCCAGTACTTC
TRBD1	TRBJ2-6	.	TRBV10-2	CASSGQGLEGANVLTF	TGCGCCAGCAGTGGACAGGGATTAGAAGGGGCCAACGTCCTGACTTTC
.	TRBJ2-1	.	TRBV21-1	CASSNFCDRGSYNEQFF	TGTGCCAGCAGCAATTTTTGTGACAGGGGCTCCTACAATGAGCAGTTCTTC
TRBD1	TRBJ1-1	.	TRBV5-5	CASRPLRDRLNTEAFF	TGTGCCAGCAGACCCCTTCGGGACAGACTGAACACTGAAGCTTTCTTT
TRBD1	TRBJ1-5	.	TRBV19	CASTTGGVYQPQHF	TGTGCCAGTACCACAGGGGGCGTTTATCAGCCCCAGCATTTT
.	TRBJ2-3	.	TRBV7-9	CASSLALGGGFTDTQYF	TGTGCCAGCAGCTTAGCGCTGGGCGGGGGCTTCACAGATACGCAGTATTTT
.	TRBJ1-1	once	TRBV7-2	CASSSTRQFEAFF	TGTGCCAGCAGCTCTACCCGACAGTTTGAAGCTTTCTTT
.	TRBJ2-6	.	TRBV5-8	CASSLEGGANVLTF	TGTGCCAGCAGCTTGGAGGGGGGGGCCAACGTCCTGACTTTC
TRBD1	TRBJ2-2	.	TRBV2	CASGETGVSGELFF	TGTGCCAGTGGAGAGACAGGGGTTTCCGGGGAGCTGTTTTTT
.	TRBJ1-1	.	TRBV18	CASSQQTGKNTEAFF	TGTGCCAGCTCACAACAAACAGGAAAGAACACTGAAGCTTTCTTT
.	TRBJ1-1	.	TRBV18	CASSPSGGGIMNTEAFF	TGTGCCAGCTCACCAAGTGGGGGCGGCATTATGAACACTGAAGCTTTCTTT
TRBD1	TRBJ1-1	.	TRBV5-5	CASSLEQGARNTEAFF	TGTGCCAGCAGCTTGGAACAGGGGGCTAGGAACACTGAAGCTTTCTTT
.	TRBJ1-4	once	TRBV5-1	CASSLAGKLFF	TGCGCCAGCAGCTTGGCCGGGAAACTGTTTTTT